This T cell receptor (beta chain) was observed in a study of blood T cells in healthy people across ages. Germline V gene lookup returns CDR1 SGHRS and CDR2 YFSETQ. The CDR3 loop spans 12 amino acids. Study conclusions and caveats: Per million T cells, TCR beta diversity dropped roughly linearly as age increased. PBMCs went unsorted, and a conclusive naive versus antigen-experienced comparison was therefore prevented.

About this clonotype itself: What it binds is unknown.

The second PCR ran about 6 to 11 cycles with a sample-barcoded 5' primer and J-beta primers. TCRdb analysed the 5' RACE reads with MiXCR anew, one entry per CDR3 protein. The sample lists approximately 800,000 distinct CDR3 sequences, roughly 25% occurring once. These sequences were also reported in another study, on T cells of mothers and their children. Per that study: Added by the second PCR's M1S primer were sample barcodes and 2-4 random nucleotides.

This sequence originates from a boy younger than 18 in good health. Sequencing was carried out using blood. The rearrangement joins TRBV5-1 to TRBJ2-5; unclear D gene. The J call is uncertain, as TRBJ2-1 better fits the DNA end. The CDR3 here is CASSKDGHEQFF. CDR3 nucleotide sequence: TGCGCCAGCAGCAAGGACGGACATGAGCAGTTCTTC.